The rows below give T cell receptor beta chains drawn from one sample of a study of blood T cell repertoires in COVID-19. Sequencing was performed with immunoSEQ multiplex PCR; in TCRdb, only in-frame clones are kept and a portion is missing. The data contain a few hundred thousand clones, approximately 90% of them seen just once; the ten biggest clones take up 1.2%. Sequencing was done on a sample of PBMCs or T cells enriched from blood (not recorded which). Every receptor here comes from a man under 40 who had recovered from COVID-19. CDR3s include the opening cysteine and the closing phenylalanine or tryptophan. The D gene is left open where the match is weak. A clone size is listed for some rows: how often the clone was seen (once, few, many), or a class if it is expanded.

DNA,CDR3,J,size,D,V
TGTGCCACCAGTGATTCCCTTAATCAGCCCCAGCATTTT,CATSDSLNQPQHF,TRBJ1-5,.,.,TRBV24-1
TGTGCCAGTATGGGACAACCCCCAGAGTATGGCTACACCTTC,CASMGQPPEYGYTF,TRBJ1-2,few,.,TRBV28
TGTGCCAGCAGCCCTACTAGCGGGGGTGGAGATACGCAGTATTTT,CASSPTSGGGDTQYF,TRBJ2-3,.,TRBD2,TRBV2
TGTGCCAGCAGTTACTTCGAACCCGACAGAAACTATGGCTACACCTTC,CASSYFEPDRNYGYTF,TRBJ1-2,.,.,TRBV6-2/TRBV6-3
TGTGCCACCGGGGGGGGGCCAGAAGATACGCAGTATTTT,CATGGGPEDTQYF,TRBJ2-3,.,TRBD2,TRBV10-3
TGTGCCAGCAGCTTAGAGCACAGTTCCTACGAGCAGTACTTC,CASSLEHSSYEQYF,TRBJ2-7,.,.,TRBV7-9
TGTGCCAGCAGCTTCGTACAGGGGCGACTTCTCGGGGCTTCACCCCTCCACTTT,CASSFVQGRLLGASPLHF,TRBJ1-6,few,TRBD1,TRBV5-4
TGCAGCGTTTTTCTGCGGGGTTATGCCGGGGAGCTGTTTTTT,CSVFLRGYAGELFF,TRBJ2-2,.,.,TRBV29-1
TGTGCCAGCAGCTTAGGATTTACGGGTAAAGCCACAGATACGCAGTATTTT,CASSLGFTGKATDTQYF,TRBJ2-3,.,.,TRBV11-2
TGCAGCGTTGACTTTGGCACAGATACGCAGTATTTT,CSVDFGTDTQYF,TRBJ2-3,once,.,TRBV29-1
TGTGCCAGCAGTGAAAGGGGGCAGGGGCCTCTAAATCAGCCCCAGCATTTT,CASSERGQGPLNQPQHF,TRBJ1-5,.,TRBD1,TRBV6-1
TGTGCCAGCAGTGAACTATTGACAGGGGAGGTCACCGGGGAGCTGTTTTTT,CASSELLTGEVTGELFF,TRBJ2-2,.,TRBD1,TRBV25-1
TGCGCCAGCAGGGCGGCAACCCAAGAGACCCAGTACTTC,CASRAATQETQYF,TRBJ2-5,.,.,TRBV5-1
TGTGCCAGCAGCTTAGAGGGGGCAGGCCAAGAGACCCAGTACTTC,CASSLEGAGQETQYF,TRBJ2-5,once,.,TRBV11-2
TGTGCCAGCAGCAAGTCGGGGACTTTCAGCAATCAGCCCCAGCATTTT,CASSKSGTFSNQPQHF,TRBJ1-5,.,.,TRBV21-1
TGCGCCAGCAGCTTGGGGACAGGTAATTCACCCCTCCACTTT,CASSLGTGNSPLHF,TRBJ1-6,.,TRBD1,TRBV5-1
TGTGCCAGCAGCCCCTTTGCCGGGACAGGGGCTGGAAACACCATATATTTT,CASSPFAGTGAGNTIYF,TRBJ1-3,.,TRBD1,TRBV7-8
TGTGCCAGCGAGCCGGACAGGGGTGAAGCTTTCTTT,CASEPDRGEAFF,TRBJ1-1,.,TRBD1,TRBV2
TGTGCCAGCAGCTTGTCAGTAGCGGGAGGCCAAGAGACCCAGTACTTC,CASSLSVAGGQETQYF,TRBJ2-5,.,TRBD2,TRBV5-4
TGTGCCATCAGTGAGTCGACAGGGGGCGGCTACACCTTC,CAISESTGGGYTF,TRBJ1-2,.,TRBD1,TRBV10-3
TGTGCCAGCACGAAGGGGGGGTCCAAAAACATTCAGTACTTC,CASTKGGSKNIQYF,TRBJ2-4,once,.,TRBV7-2
TGTGCCAGCAGCTTGGTCCAGGGCCTACACGAGCAGTACTTC,CASSLVQGLHEQYF,TRBJ2-7,.,.,TRBV5-6